The 32 T cell receptor beta chains below all came from one sample that was sequenced in a study of Tregs in tolerant kidney transplant recipients. Method: immunoSEQ multiplex PCR; TCRdb's copy keeps in-frame clones and lacks some. The sample totals some 15,000 clones. Mixed chimerism was transient after nonmyeloablative marrow transplants from related graft donors. Sequenced material: CD4+ T cells from blood (PBMCs), taken 12 months after the transplant. The origin of the receptors is a human patient who received a combined kidney and bone marrow transplant. A share of the T cells may be of graft donor origin.

In regard to this clone: Sequencing ends 3 residues short of the CDR3 end; the germline J gene provides the rest. The V and J genes are TRBV29-1 and TRBJ2-7; D may be TRBD2 (6 bases). In germline, CDR1 is SQVTM, CDR2 ANQGSEA. This CDR3 spans 14 amino acids. The ends were cut back, 5 bases at V and 2 bases at J, with 16 bases in the middle. The CDR3 loop is CSVCGVSGPYEQYF. The covered CDR3 bases are TGCAGCGTTTGCGGGGTTAGTGGGCCCTACGAG.

To note about this clone: With the read ending 3 residues before the CDR3 end, the germline J gene is used to fill in that end. This chain links TRBV20-1 with TRBJ1-5; 8 positions match TRBD1. Germline V gene lookup returns CDR1 DFQATT and CDR2 SNEGSKA (reference sequence). The CDR3 totals 12 residues. V dropped 6 bases and J dropped 6; count of bases not matched to a gene: 4. This CDR3 reads CSARTGSQPQHF. The covered CDR3 bases are TGCAGTGCAAGGACAGGGAGTCAGCCC.

Regarding this clone: The CDR3 end lies 3 residues beyond the end of the read and is filled in from the germline J gene. J is TRBJ2-5 and V is TRBV4-1; unclear D gene. CDR3 length: 13 residues. Germline CDR1 MGHRA, CDR2 YSYEKL. The V gene lost 4 bases and the J gene lost 3 bases, with 9 bases spanning the gap. CDR3 DNA, as far as it was read: TGCGCCAGCAGCCCAGAAGCCGAAGAGACC. It yields the protein CASSPEAEET. The whole CDR3 protein reads CASSPEAEETQYF.

Regarding this clone: Read data end 3 residues before the CDR3 end; the end is taken from the germline J gene. The chain employs TRBV5-4 and TRBJ2-7, with 9 bases identical to TRBD2. CDR1 and CDR2 (germline): SGHNT, YYREEE (reference sequence). This CDR3 region has 15 residues. V was clipped by 6 bases and J by 5 bases; unmatched bases: 12. The part of the CDR3 DNA that was read is TGTGCCAGCACCCTAACCGGACTAGCGATCCACGAG. It is translated as CASTLTGLAIHE. The CDR3 as a whole reads CASTLTGLAIHEQYF.

To note about this clone: Read data end 3 residues before the CDR3 end; the end is taken from the germline J gene. The genes are TRBV13 and TRBJ2-7; TRBD2 aligns across 8 bases. The length of the CDR3 is 14 residues. V gave up 2 bases and J gave up 4 bases; unmatched junction bases: 4. Germline-derived CDR1 and CDR2 are PRHDT and FYEKMQ (reference sequence). CDR3 DNA (partial): TGTGCCAGCAGCTTATTAGCGGGACCTTACGAG. Residues: CASSLLAGPYE. The entire CDR3 protein is CASSLLAGPYEQYF.

Regarding this clone: The read stops 3 residues short of the end of the CDR3; the missing end is completed from the germline J gene. The rearrangement uses TRBV28 and TRBJ2-7; perhaps TRBD1 as D (5 bases). V was cut by 7 bases and J by 1 base, with 11 bases left in between. Germline CDR1 MDHEN, CDR2 SYDVKM. The CDR3 spans 13 residues. CDR3 bases read: TGTGCCAGCACGGCCCCAGGGTCCTACGAG. As protein: CASTAPGSYE. The CDR3 reads in full as CASTAPGSYEQYF.

Details on this clone: The read terminates 3 residues before the CDR3 end, so the remaining end is supplied by the germline J gene. V is TRBV7-2 and J is TRBJ2-3; 9 bases map to TRBD2. V gave up 0 bases and J gave up 7 bases; unmatched junction bases: 8. Germline V gene data show CDR1 as SGHTA and CDR2 as FQGNSA. The length of the CDR3 is 16 residues. This CDR3 reads CASSLAWDSGSNTQYF. The CDR3 bases that were read are TGTGCCAGCAGCTTAGCGTGGGATAGCGGGAGTAATACG.

As regards this clone: The CDR3 is cut off 3 residues early in the read; its end comes from the germline J gene. The chain uses TRBV30 and TRBJ1-4; TRBD1 agrees at 7 bases. V shed 2 bases and J 4 bases; nucleotides not matched to a gene: 7. There are 15 residues in the CDR3. Germline V gene sequence: CDR1 GTSNPN, CDR2 SVGIG (reference sequence). The CDR3 sequence is CAWSQKTGLNEKLFF. Partial CDR3 DNA: TGTGCCTGGAGTCAGAAGACAGGGCTTAATGAAAAA.

Details on this clone: The missing CDR3 end, 3 residues past where the read stops, is filled in from the germline J gene. The V and J genes are TRBV5-1 and TRBJ2-3; D is possibly TRBD1 (5 bases). The V and J ends lost 2 bases and 4 bases respectively, with 14 bases between them. Germline CDR1 and CDR2: SGHRS and YFSETQ. This CDR3 spans 15 amino acids. CDR3 DNA (partial): TGCGCCAGCAGCTTCAACAGGATTGGGGCAGATACG. Its translation is CASSFNRIGADT. From start to end, the CDR3 is CASSFNRIGADTQYF. The whole variable domain, remainder taken from reference TRBV5-1 and TRBJ2-3, is KAGVTQTPRYLIKTRGQQVTLSCSPISGHRSVSWYQQTPGQGLQFLFEYFSETQRNKGNFPGRFSGRQFSNSRSEMNVSTLELGDSALYLCASSFNRIGADTQYFGPGTRLTVL.

A word on this clone: The sequence runs out 3 residues before the end of the CDR3; the remainder is reconstructed from the germline J gene. The chain uses TRBV11-2 and TRBJ2-1; 9 nucleotides match TRBD2. CDR1 is SGHAT and CDR2 is FQNNGV in the germline V gene. V was pared by 2 bases and J by 8 bases, with 4 bases of the junction left unmatched. CDR3 length: 14 amino acids. The covered CDR3 bases are TGTGCCAGCAGCTTATCAGTAGCGGGAGATGAG. The encoded protein is CASSLSVAGDE. The CDR3 in its entirety is CASSLSVAGDEQFF.

CDR3 amino acids: CASTVGGFNQPQHF. The CDR3 bases that were read are TGTGCCAGTACCGTCGGCGGTTTTAATCAGCCC. The V call is TRBV19, the J call TRBJ1-5, with D uncertain. The sequence runs out 3 residues before the end of the CDR3; the remainder is reconstructed from the germline J gene. This CDR3 comprises 14 residues. V lost 7 bases and J 4 bases, leaving 14 bases between the germline ends. Germline V CDR1 and CDR2: LNHDA, SQIVND (reference sequence).

For this clone: The observed sequence ends 3 residues before the CDR3 terminus, with the missing tail filled in from the germline J gene. The chain joins TRBV30 to TRBJ2-3; D might be TRBD2 (6 bases). The CDR3 loop spans 13 amino acids. V was cut by 4 bases and J by 3 bases, with 11 bases left in between. Germline loops: CDR1 GTSNPN, CDR2 SVGIG (reference sequence). The CDR3 loop is CAWTGGNTDTQYF. The sequenced CDR3 bases are TGTGCCTGGACGGGCGGGAATACAGATACG.

A note on this clone: The read ends 3 residues shy of where the CDR3 ends; the end is completed using the germline J gene. The gene calls are TRBV2 and TRBJ1-1; 7 bases line up with TRBD1. V shed 8 bases, J shed 0 bases, and the junction held 9 bases outside the gene matches. The CDR3 length is 15 residues. Germline V gives CDR1 SNHLY, CDR2 FYNNEI. The CDR3 DNA, read in part, is TGTGCCAGCCGAATCGGACAGGTTTTGAACACTGAA. This sequence encodes CASRIGQVLNTE. The entire CDR3 is CASRIGQVLNTEAFF.

A word on this clone: The read comes to an end 3 residues before the CDR3 does, leaving the germline J gene to fill in the end. The J gene is TRBJ2-1, the V gene TRBV28, with 9 bases matching TRBD2. Germline V gene sequence: CDR1 MDHEN, CDR2 SYDVKM. The CDR3 length is 18 residues. Unmatched junction bases numbered 12, after V lost 5 bases and J lost 1 base. The sequenced part of the CDR3 DNA is TGTGCCAGCAGTGAATCAAGCGGGAGGCTTATTTCCTACAATGAG. Protein: CASSESSGRLISYNE. The CDR3 in full is CASSESSGRLISYNEQFF.

Concerning this clone itself: The CDR3 extends 3 residues past the end of the read, so its final part is completed from the germline J gene. The J gene is TRBJ1-2, the V gene TRBV30, with 7 bases lining up with TRBD1. CDR3 length equals 13 residues. The V gene end was trimmed by 5 bases and the J gene end by 3 bases; junction bases not matched to a gene: 6. Germline loops: CDR1 GTSNPN, CDR2 SVGIG (reference sequence). The covered CDR3 bases are TGTGCCTGGGCCCTACAGGGGCACTATGGC. Translating gives CAWALQGHYG. The entire CDR3 protein is CAWALQGHYGYTF.

Concerning this clone: The missing CDR3 end, 3 residues past where the read stops, is filled in from the germline J gene. The V gene is TRBV20-1, the J gene TRBJ2-5; 10 bases match TRBD1. V gave up 0 bases and J gave up 5 bases; unmatched junction bases: 9. The germline CDR1 and CDR2 sequences are DFQATT and SNEGSKA (reference sequence). This CDR3 region has 16 residues. Incomplete CDR3 DNA: TGCAGTGCTAGAGACACCGGGACAGGGGAAGGGGAGACC. It translates to CSARDTGTGEGET. The entire CDR3 sequence reads CSARDTGTGEGETQYF.

About this clone itself: The read ends 3 residues early relative to the CDR3; the germline J gene fills the gap. V is TRBV10-3 and J is TRBJ1-6; no reliable D call. The V gene lost 0 bases and the J gene lost 7 bases, with 10 bases spanning the gap. CDR3 length: 15 residues. CDR1 and CDR2 from the germline V gene are ENHRY and SYGVKD. Here the CDR3 reads CAISESGQPNSPLHF. Partial CDR3 DNA: TGTGCCATCAGTGAGTCTGGGCAGCCCAATTCACCC.

Turning to this clone: The read stops 3 residues short of the end of the CDR3; the missing end is completed from the germline J gene. The chain recombines TRBV5-1 with TRBJ2-2; 9 bases align to TRBD2. CDR1 is SGHRS, CDR2 YFSETQ, per germline. The CDR3 contains 14 residues. V trimming: 6 bases; J trimming: 1 base; junction bases outside the gene matches: 1. The sequenced part of the CDR3 DNA is TGCGCCAGCAAAGCGGGAGGGAACACCGGGGAG. Translation: CASKAGGNTGE. The full-length CDR3 reads as CASKAGGNTGELFF.

Regarding this clone: Read data end 3 residues before the CDR3 end; the end is taken from the germline J gene. This sequence joins TRBV18 and TRBJ2-2, with 7 bases lining up with TRBD1. V lost 3 bases, J lost 3 bases, and 7 bases stayed unmatched. In germline, CDR1 is KGHSH, CDR2 LQKENI. The CDR3 consists of 16 residues. The CDR3 bases that were read are TGTGCCAGCTCACCGAGACAGGGAAGGGACACCGGGGAG. It specifies CASSPRQGRDTGE. The full-length CDR3 reads as CASSPRQGRDTGELFF.

The chain's CDR3 is CASSHTDRDGYGYTF. The CDR3 DNA, read in part, is TGTGCCAGCAGCCACACTGACAGGGATGGCTATGGC. The V gene is TRBV7-9, the J gene TRBJ1-2; 7 positions match TRBD1. The CDR3 end falls 3 residues outside the read, so it is completed with the germline J gene. Germline V lookup: CDR1 SEHNR, CDR2 FQNEAQ (reference sequence). Trimming removed 5 bases from V and 4 bases from J; junction bases left unmatched: 10. There are 15 residues in the CDR3.

Worth noting for this clone: The read comes to an end 3 residues before the CDR3 does, leaving the germline J gene to fill in the end. The J gene is TRBJ2-1, the V gene TRBV19; 10 nucleotides match TRBD1. Germline V gene sequence: CDR1 LNHDA, CDR2 SQIVND (reference sequence). The J segment lost 2 bases and the V segment lost 3 bases, leaving 13 bases of the junction unmatched. The CDR3 runs to 19 residues. CDR3 DNA (partial): TGTGCCAGTAGTATCCAGGGACAGGGGTGGTTAGTAACCTACAATGAG. Its protein product is CASSIQGQGWLVTYNE. The entire CDR3 protein reads CASSIQGQGWLVTYNEQFF.

In the case of this clone: From the germline J gene comes the end of the CDR3, since the read stops 3 residues before it. The chain uses TRBV6-1 and TRBJ2-4, with TRBD1 identical over 10 bases. Trimming cost V 4 bases and J 8 bases; bases outside gene matches: 8. The CDR3 consists of 15 residues. Per germline, CDR1 MNHNS and CDR2 SASEGT. The covered CDR3 bases are TGTGCCAGCAGTGGATCGACAGGGGGCGCGGACATT. Residues: CASSGSTGGADI. The CDR3, in full, reads CASSGSTGGADIQYF.

To note about this clone: The read comes to an end 3 residues before the CDR3 does, leaving the germline J gene to fill in the end. The V call is TRBV19, the J call TRBJ2-3; 13 nucleotides line up with TRBD2. Germline V CDR1 and CDR2: LNHDA, SQIVND (reference sequence). V lost 2 bases to trimming and J lost 6 bases; unmatched junction nucleotides: 2. The CDR3 is made up of 15 amino acids. This CDR3 reads CASSILLAGGDTQYF. The sequenced part of the CDR3 DNA is TGTGCCAGTAGTATACTACTAGCGGGAGGGGATACG. Complete variable domain (other parts from reference TRBV19 and TRBJ2-3): DGGITQSPKYLFRKEGQNVTLSCEQNLNHDAMYWYRQDPGQGLRLIYYSQIVNDFQKGDIAEGYSVSREKKESFPLTVTSAQKNPTAFYLCASSILLAGGDTQYFGPGTRLTVL.

Notes on this clone: From the germline J gene comes the end of the CDR3, since the read stops 3 residues before it. The V gene is TRBV5-5, the J gene TRBJ2-7, with D possibly matching TRBD2 (5 bases). The CDR3 loop spans 12 amino acids. The germline V gene has CDR1 SGHKS and CDR2 YYEKEE (reference sequence). V dropped 4 bases and J dropped 6 bases, with 11 bases sitting between them. The sequenced part of the CDR3 DNA is TGTGCCAGCAGCCGGACTTTCGCCGAG. It is translated as CASSRTFAE. The whole CDR3 protein reads CASSRTFAEQYF.

On this clone itself: The read comes to an end 3 residues before the CDR3 does, leaving the germline J gene to fill in the end. This chain connects TRBV20-1 to TRBJ2-3, with D possibly called TRBD1 or TRBD2 (5 bases each). The CDR3 covers 13 residues. Trimming took off 1 base at V and 1 base at J, with 6 bases between the two ends. Germline CDR1 DFQATT, CDR2 SNEGSKA (reference sequence). Here the CDR3 reads CSARGGGTDTQYF. The covered CDR3 bases are TGCAGTGCTAGAGGAGGGGGCACAGATACG.

This clone ranks as medium-sized in terms of frequency. Read sequence stops 3 residues before the CDR3 end, and the germline J gene provides the missing end. This sequence joins TRBV6-4 and TRBJ2-1; 10 bases match TRBD2. This CDR3 spans 15 amino acids. CDR1 MRHNA and CDR2 SNTAGT come from the germline V gene. V dropped 4 bases and J dropped 8; count of bases not matched to a gene: 8. The CDR3 sequence: CASSVLAGRPHEQFF. The sequenced part of the CDR3 DNA is TGTGCCAGCAGTGTACTAGCGGGAAGGCCTCATGAG.

As concerns this clone: The CDR3 end falls 3 residues outside the read, so it is completed with the germline J gene. The chain links TRBV5-1 to TRBJ2-3; the match to TRBD2 covers 8 bases. The ends lost 0 bases at V and 0 bases at J; junction bases unmatched: 9. This CDR3 has 18 residues. CDR1 SGHRS and CDR2 YFSETQ come from the germline V gene. The CDR3 is CASSLAPPGLGSTDTQYF. Partial CDR3 DNA: TGCGCCAGCAGCTTGGCCCCACCGGGACTAGGGAGCACAGATACG.

With regard to this clone: The read ends 3 residues before the CDR3 terminus; that terminus is restored from the germline J gene. The chain combines TRBV20-1 with TRBJ2-1; 8 bases are a match to TRBD1. V trimming: 4 bases; J trimming: 0 bases; junction bases outside the gene matches: 2. The length of the CDR3 is 14 residues. CDR1 DFQATT and CDR2 SNEGSKA come from the germline V gene (reference sequence). CDR3 sequence reads: CSATDRASYNEQFF. The part of the CDR3 DNA that was read is TGCAGTGCTACGGACAGGGCCTCCTACAATGAG.

Concerning this clone: The read halts 3 residues ahead of the CDR3 end, with the missing end drawn from the germline J gene. The rearrangement joins TRBV2 to TRBJ2-3; D is ambiguous. Trimming left V 7 bases short and J 2 bases short, with 10 bases between. The germline V gene has CDR1 SNHLY and CDR2 FYNNEI. CDR3 size: 13 residues. This CDR3 reads CASNSYPTDTQYF. CDR3 DNA, as far as it was read: TGTGCCAGCAATTCCTACCCCACAGATACG.

Comments on this clone: The DNA ends 3 residues before the CDR3 does, and the rest of the CDR3 is filled in from the germline J gene. This chain connects TRBV18 to TRBJ1-1; D is uncertain. The CDR3 sequence is 15 residues long. Germline V gene lookup returns CDR1 KGHSH and CDR2 LQKENI. Trimming left V 0 bases short and J 1 base short, with 9 bases between. The DNA read from the CDR3 is TGTGCCAGCTCACCACCGCCTACCGAGAACACTGAA. This encodes CASSPPPTENTE. Given in full, the CDR3 is CASSPPPTENTEAFF.

Considering frequency, this clone is medium-sized. The DNA ends 3 residues before the CDR3 does, and the rest of the CDR3 is filled in from the germline J gene. The chain couples TRBV18 to TRBJ1-6; 7 bases fit TRBD1. Germline CDR1 reads KGHSH; CDR2 reads LQKENI. V lost 6 bases, J lost 7 bases, and 6 bases stayed unmatched. The CDR3 runs to 14 residues. The covered CDR3 bases are TGTGCCAGCTCGCCGACAGGGAACAATTCACCC. Residues: CASSPTGNNSP. The CDR3 in its entirety is CASSPTGNNSPLHF.

As regards this clone: Read coverage stops 3 residues before the CDR3 terminus; the germline J gene supplies the remainder. The rearrangement links TRBV7-2 to TRBJ2-1, with D unclear. The CDR3 has 15 amino acids. Germline-derived CDR1 and CDR2 are SGHTA and FQGNSA. V was cut by 1 base and J by 6 bases, with 13 bases left in between. CDR3 sequence reads: CASSLGALPPNEQFF. Incomplete CDR3 DNA: TGTGCCAGCAGCTTAGGGGCCCTTCCCCCCAATGAG.